One and the same sample provided the 12 T cell receptor beta chains below, sequenced in a study of blood T cell repertoires in COVID-19. The table came from immunoSEQ multiplex PCR; TCRdb's copy has only in-frame clones and leaves some out. This sample has 650,000 to 800,000 clones; approximately 90% occur once, and the top ten carry under 0.3%. Sequencing was done on a sample of peripheral blood. These receptor sequences come from a woman under 30 with acute or convalescent COVID-19.

The V and J genes are TRBV6-5 and TRBJ2-7, with 7 bases aligning to TRBD1. The CDR3 extends over 15 amino acids. The J segment lost 0 bases and the V segment lost 5 bases, leaving 7 bases of the junction unmatched. The germline gives CDR1 MNHEY, CDR2 SVGAGI. This CDR3 reads CASSRLGQASYEQYF. The CDR3 nucleotides are TGTGCCAGCAGTCGACTCGGACAGGCCTCCTACGAGCAGTACTTC.

The CDR3 sequence: CASSSQGAGNEQFF. In DNA, the CDR3 is TGTGCCAGCAGCTCACAGGGGGCGGGCAATGAGCAGTTCTTC. The gene calls are TRBV9 and TRBJ2-1; 9 nucleotides agree with TRBD1. Germline loops: CDR1 SGDLS, CDR2 YYNGEE. The CDR3 consists of 14 residues. Unmatched junction bases numbered 5, after V lost 4 bases and J lost 6 bases.

This clone was picked up a small number of times. The rearrangement uses TRBV7-3 and TRBJ2-1, with D possibly matching TRBD1 (6 bases). Trimming removed 3 bases from V and 10 bases from J, with 7 bases in between. The CDR3 runs to 11 residues. Germline assignment: CDR1 SGHTA and CDR2 FQGTGA. The CDR3 bases are TGTGCCAGCAGCTTGGGGGCAGAGCAGTTCTTC. The encoded protein is CASSLGAEQFF.

J is TRBJ1-1 and V is TRBV6-2 or TRBV6-3, with TRBD1 matching 8 bases. Trimming at V came to 3 bases and at J to 1 base, leaving 10 bases not matched to a gene. There are 17 residues in the CDR3. CDR1 and CDR2 from the germline V gene are MNHEY and SVGEGT. CDR3 in DNA: TGTGCCAGCAGTTATCCAGGGGGCGCGTTTGAGAACACTGAAGCTTTCTTT. Translating gives CASSYPGGAFENTEAFF.

In its sample, this clone was seen once. Other DNA sequences from this sample encode an identical CDR3 as well. The chain couples TRBV12-3 or TRBV12-4 to TRBJ1-2, with D uncertain. V lost 3 bases and J 5 bases, leaving 10 bases between the germline ends. The CDR3 extends over 13 amino acids. CDR3 nucleotides: TGTGCCAGCAGTTTCGGCGGATTTTATGGCTACACCTTC. It specifies CASSFGGFYGYTF.

There are a few counts of this clone. The chain carries TRBV19 and TRBJ1-5; TRBD1 might be the D (5 bases). The V and J ends lost 7 bases and 0 bases respectively, with 16 bases between them. The CDR3 length is 16 residues. Germline values: CDR1 LNHDA, CDR2 SQIVND (reference sequence). The CDR3 is CASIRDPGDSNQPQHF. Written as DNA, the CDR3 is TGTGCCAGTATACGGGACCCGGGAGATAGCAATCAGCCCCAGCATTTT.

The J gene is TRBJ1-1, the V gene TRBV30; 11 positions match TRBD1. The CDR3 is 15 amino acids. V lost 2 bases, J lost 5 bases, and 7 bases stayed unmatched. Per the germline V gene, CDR1 is GTSNPN and CDR2 is SVGIG (reference sequence). This CDR3 reads CAWSLAGTGGTEAFF. CDR3 sequence (DNA): TGTGCCTGGAGTCTAGCCGGGACAGGGGGGACTGAAGCTTTCTTT.

The CDR3 DNA follows: TGTGCCTGGAGTCCCCATCGAATAGCGGGGGCTCCGGAGCAGTTCTTC. Translation gives CAWSPHRIAGAPEQFF. This sequence joins TRBV30 and TRBJ2-1; TRBD2 matches at 9 bases. Per germline, CDR1 GTSNPN and CDR2 SVGIG (reference sequence). This CDR3 has 16 residues. V shed 2 bases, J shed 10 bases, and the junction held 15 bases outside the gene matches. Drawing the rest from reference TRBV30 and TRBJ2-1, the complete variable domain is SQTIHQWPATLVQPVGSPLSLECTVEGTSNPNLYWYRQAAGRGLQLLFYSVGIGQISSEVPQNLSASRPQDRQFILSSKKLLLSDSGFYLCAWSPHRIAGAPEQFFGPGTRLTVL.

V is TRBV3-1 (or the pseudogene TRBV3-2) and J is TRBJ1-1; D call uncertain. The germline gives CDR1 LGHDT, CDR2 YNNKEL (reference sequence). The CDR3 extends over 13 amino acids. Trimming took 1 base from V and 10 from J, leaving 13 bases between them. Here the CDR3 reads CASSQGLTGGAFF. The DNA of the CDR3 is TGTGCCAGCAGCCAAGGACTCACCGGTGGAGCTTTCTTT.

This clone was detected only a few times. The chain carries TRBV18 and TRBJ1-2, with D perhaps TRBD1 (5 bases). The V end lost 3 bases, the J end lost 8 bases, and 16 bases lay between the germline ends. The CDR3 sequence is 14 residues long. The germline CDR1 and CDR2 sequences are KGHSH and LQKENI. The CDR3 DNA follows: TGTGCCAGCTCACCGTCGTCAGGGACTGGAGGCTACACCTTC. Translated: CASSPSSGTGGYTF.

This chain uses TRBV7-9 with TRBJ2-5; 8 bases are shared with TRBD2. This CDR3 is 16 amino acids long. The trim removed 5 bases at V and 4 bases at J, leaving 12 bases unmatched. Germline V lookup: CDR1 SEHNR, CDR2 FQNEAQ (reference sequence). The CDR3 loop reads CASSPMGRGARETQYF. CDR3 nucleotide sequence: TGTGCCAGCAGCCCCATGGGGCGGGGGGCCAGAGAGACCCAGTACTTC.

This rearrangement joins TRBV7-7 to TRBJ2-7; D gene unclear. Germline CDR1 and CDR2: SSHAT and FNYEAQ (reference sequence). This CDR3 is built from 15 residues. Trimming shortened V by 5 bases and J by 0 bases, and 14 bases separated the two germline ends. The CDR3 spells CASSPLSSSSYEQYF. Here the CDR3 DNA reads TGTGCCAGCAGCCCACTTAGCTCCAGCTCCTACGAGCAGTACTTC.